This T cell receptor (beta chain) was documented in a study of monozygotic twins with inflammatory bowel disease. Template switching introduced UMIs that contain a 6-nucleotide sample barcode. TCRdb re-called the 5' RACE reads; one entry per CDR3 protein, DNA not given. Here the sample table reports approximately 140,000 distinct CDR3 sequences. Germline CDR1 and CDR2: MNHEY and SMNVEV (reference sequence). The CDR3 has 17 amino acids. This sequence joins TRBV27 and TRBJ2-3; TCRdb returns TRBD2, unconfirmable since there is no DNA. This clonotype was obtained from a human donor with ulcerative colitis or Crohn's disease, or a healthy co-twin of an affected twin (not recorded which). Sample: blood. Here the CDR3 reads CASSFPAGGVGTDTQYF.